Listed below are T cell receptor beta chains from one sample, sequenced in a study of blood T cell repertoires in COVID-19. The repertoire was sequenced with immunoSEQ multiplex PCR; TCRdb's copy has only in-frame clones and lacks some. There are some 300,000 clones in the sample; around 90% occur only once, and 5.5% to 8% lies in the top ten. Sequenced material: peripheral blood. These receptors were taken from a woman aged 50 to 60 with COVID-19, enrolled during active disease. The CDR3 runs from the conserved cysteine through the conserved F or W. D genes are given only for firm matches. Rows give clone size only sometimes, using once, few, many, or a class for an expanded clone.

TRBV27	TRBJ1-6	TRBD1	few	TGTGCCAGCCGGACAGGGTATAATTCACCCCTCCACTTT	CASRTGYNSPLHF
TRBV5-6	TRBJ2-1	TRBD2	NA	TGTGCCAGCAGCTTGGACCGAGCGGGAGTTTACAATGAGCAGTTCTTC	CASSLDRAGVYNEQFF
TRBV7-9	TRBJ1-2	TRBD1	NA	TGTGCCAGCAGCTTAGGACAGGGGGGTGGCTACACCTTC	CASSLGQGGGYTF
TRBV9	TRBJ2-3	TRBD2	NA	TGTGCCAGCAGCTTCCTCGGGACTAGCGGGAGCACAGATACGCAGTATTTT	CASSFLGTSGSTDTQYF
TRBV2	TRBJ1-2	NA	NA	TGTGCCAGCAGTGAAAGTACAGCAGTCTATGGCTACACCTTC	CASSESTAVYGYTF
TRBV7-2	TRBJ2-3	NA	NA	TGTGCCAGCAGCTTAGCTCTCGGGTCGACAGATACGCAGTATTTT	CASSLALGSTDTQYF
TRBV27	TRBJ2-3	TRBD2	NA	TGTGCCAGCAGCCGGATCGGGGCGGGGGGTCCGACAGATACGCAGTATTTT	CASSRIGAGGPTDTQYF
TRBV7-9	TRBJ1-4	NA	NA	TGTGCCAGCAGCTTAGTCCCGGGACTCGGAGAAAAACTGTTTTTT	CASSLVPGLGEKLFF
TRBV7-2	TRBJ2-7	TRBD2	NA	TGTGCCAGCAGCCAACGTGTCACTAGCGGGGCCTACGAGCAGTACTTC	CASSQRVTSGAYEQYF
TRBV30	TRBJ2-1	NA	NA	TGTGCCTGGAGCTCCTTTCGGAGTGAGCAGTTCTTC	CAWSSFRSEQFF
TRBV2	TRBJ1-1	TRBD1	NA	TGTGCCAGCACTGAACAGGGGATGAACACTGAAGCTTTCTTT	CASTEQGMNTEAFF
TRBV29-1	TRBJ2-7	TRBD1	NA	TGCAGCGTGAACGACAGGGGATTCTCCTACGAGCAGTACTTC	CSVNDRGFSYEQYF
TRBV18	TRBJ1-1	NA	NA	TGTGCCAGCCTCGCCAGGAACACTGAAGCTTTCTTT	CASLARNTEAFF
TRBV19	TRBJ1-1	NA	NA	TGTGCCAGTAGCCCAAGGAGTGGGAGATATTTTGAAGCTTTCTTT	CASSPRSGRYFEAFF
TRBV7-8	TRBJ2-7	NA	once	TGTGCCAGCAGTTCGAGTCTGGCGGCCACATACGAGCAGTACTTC	CASSSSLAATYEQYF
TRBV29-1	TRBJ2-1	TRBD2	NA	TGCAGCGTTGTTGGCGGGAGGCGGAAGAATGAGCAGTTCTTC	CSVVGGRRKNEQFF
TRBV5-4	TRBJ1-5	NA	NA	TGTGCCACCGGTAGGGGGGGAGGGATGGGCAATCAGCCCCAGCATTTT	CATGRGGGMGNQPQHF
TRBV5-5	TRBJ1-2	TRBD1	once	TGTGCCAGCAGTCCCGCCGGACAGGGTGGTTATGGCTACACCTTC	CASSPAGQGGYGYTF
TRBV2	TRBJ2-1	NA	few	TGTGCCAGTACTCCTCTATATGAGCAGTTCTTC	CASTPLYEQFF
TRBV28	TRBJ1-2	TRBD1	NA	TGTGCCAGCAGTCCCGGGACAGGGGGCTTAAACTATGGCTACACCTTC	CASSPGTGGLNYGYTF
TRBV13	TRBJ2-7	TRBD2	NA	TGTGCCAGCAGCGTAGGGGGACTAGCGGGAGGTCGCCCTTACGAGCAGTACTTC	CASSVGGLAGGRPYEQYF
TRBV27	TRBJ2-7	TRBD1	NA	TGTGCCAGCAGTAAACAGGGGGTCTACGAGCAGTACTTC	CASSKQGVYEQYF
TRBV7-9	TRBJ1-5	NA	NA	TGTGCCAGCAGCCGCAGCAGGGACAAATTTAATCAGCCCCAGCATTTT	CASSRSRDKFNQPQHF
TRBV9	TRBJ2-2	TRBD2	NA	TGTGCCAGCAGCGGACGGCTAGCGGGTTCGAACACCGGGGAGCTGTTTTTT	CASSGRLAGSNTGELFF
TRBV27	TRBJ1-6	NA	NA	TGTGCCAGCAGTCCCCGCACAGGGATTAATTCACCCCTCCACTTT	CASSPRTGINSPLHF
TRBV5-1	TRBJ2-5	NA	NA	TGCGCCAGCAGCTTTGCAACAGTCGGAAAGACCCAGTACTTC	CASSFATVGKTQYF
TRBV18	TRBJ2-1	TRBD2	NA	TGTGCCAGCTCTCGAAGACTAGCGGGAGAAGGACAGTCCTACAATGAGCAGTTCTTC	CASSRRLAGEGQSYNEQFF
TRBV4-2	TRBJ2-7	TRBD2	NA	TGTGCCAGCAGAAGAGCGGGAGAAGGGGAGCAGTACTTC	CASRRAGEGEQYF
TRBV6-2/TRBV6-3	TRBJ2-1	TRBD2	NA	TGTGCCAGCAGTCCCGGGACTAGCGGAGGCTACAATGAGCAGTTCTTC	CASSPGTSGGYNEQFF
TRBV9	TRBJ2-2	TRBD2	NA	TGTGCCAGCAGCGTAGAAAACAGTATGAGGACTTCTGGCGGGAGTAGCACCGGGGAGCTGTTTTTT	CASSVENSMRTSGGSSTGELFF
TRBV29-1	TRBJ2-2	NA	NA	TGCAGCGCCCTCGGGACTCCGAACACCGGGGAGCTGTTTTTT	CSALGTPNTGELFF
TRBV27	TRBJ1-2	NA	NA	TGTGCCAGCAGTTCCTCGGGGGGGCTCGGCTATGGCTACACCTTC	CASSSSGGLGYGYTF
TRBV11-2	TRBJ1-6	NA	NA	TGTGCCAGCAGCCCTCTATCCATGAGGGTTTTTAATCCACCCCTCCACTTT	CASSPLSMRVFNPPLHF
TRBV5-5	TRBJ2-6	NA	NA	TGTGCCAGCAGCCCGAGGTTCGGGGCCAACGTCCTGACTTTC	CASSPRFGANVLTF
TRBV29-1	TRBJ1-1	NA	once	TGCAGCGTTGCCAGGAACACTGAAGCTTTCTTT	CSVARNTEAFF
TRBV6-5	TRBJ2-1	TRBD2	NA	TGTGCCAGCAGTTATAGGAGACTAGCGCAAAATGAGCAGTTCTTC	CASSYRRLAQNEQFF
TRBV18	TRBJ1-2	TRBD1	NA	TGTGCCAGCTCACCTAAGGGGGCAGGTTATGGCTACACCTTC	CASSPKGAGYGYTF
TRBV24-1	TRBJ1-1	TRBD1	NA	TGTGCCACCAGGGGACAGGGAGACACTGAAGCTTTCTTT	CATRGQGDTEAFF
TRBV6-6	TRBJ2-1	NA	NA	TGTGCCAGCAGGACATTCCCCAATGAGCAGTTCTTC	CASRTFPNEQFF
TRBV7-9	TRBJ2-7	TRBD1	NA	TGTGCCAGCAGCTTTTTTAAGCAGGGGGCGAGGTACGAGCAGTACTTC	CASSFFKQGARYEQYF
TRBV19	TRBJ2-2	TRBD2	NA	TGTGCCAGTAGCGGGGGGAATTTACCCGGGGAGCTGTTTTTT	CASSGGNLPGELFF
TRBV14	TRBJ2-7	TRBD1	NA	TGTGCCAGCAGCCAAAATACCGGGACAGGGGTTCGCTACGAGCAGTACTTC	CASSQNTGTGVRYEQYF
TRBV7-2	TRBJ2-1	NA	NA	TGTGCCAGCAGCTTATCCAGACACCACCTAATCGACAATGAGCAGTTCTTC	CASSLSRHHLIDNEQFF
TRBV10-1	TRBJ2-1	NA	NA	TGCGCCAGAAACAGGGTCCTCAACAATGAGCAGTTCTTC	CARNRVLNNEQFF
TRBV6-5	TRBJ1-6	NA	few	TGTGCCAGTCTGACTGGGAATTCACCCCTCCACTTT	CASLTGNSPLHF